The 20 T cell receptor beta chains reported below all come from one sample, sequenced in a study of cytomegalovirus exposure and HLA in healthy donors. Use of 60 Vbeta and 13 Jbeta primers characterized the PCR. TCRdb's table, derived via immunoSEQ multiplex PCR, lists solely in-frame clones and lacks some. This repertoire shows over 100,000 clones, roughly 66% found once; its top ten account for less than 2%. The sequenced sample consisted of PBMCs. The receptors were gathered from a man aged 18 to 30 in good health and CMV-seronegative.

The chain has TRBV28 and TRBJ2-1; TRBD2 matches 9 bases. Germline-derived CDR1 and CDR2 are MDHEN and SYDVKM. The CDR3 has 17 residues. J was trimmed by 7 bases and V by 4 bases; bases with no gene match: 14. The CDR3 nucleotides are TGTGCCAGCAGTTCCACACTACCCGGGACTAGCCTGAATGAGCAGTTCTTC. Its protein product is CASSSTLPGTSLNEQFF.

The chain has TRBV7-8 and TRBJ2-7, with no clear D. V was shortened by 1 base and J by 4 bases, with 11 bases between the two germline ends. Germline CDR1 SGHVS, CDR2 FQNEAQ. CDR3 length: 14 amino acids. This chain's CDR3 is CASSLVSSSYEQYF. In DNA, the CDR3 is TGTGCCAGCAGCTTAGTTTCGAGTTCTTACGAGCAGTACTTC.

This chain links TRBV19 with TRBJ2-3; 8 bases map to TRBD1. Trimming took 7 bases from V and 0 from J; bases not matched to a gene: 9. The CDR3 has 16 amino acids. The germline CDR1 and CDR2 sequences are LNHDA and SQIVND (reference sequence). CDR3 protein: CASTVKTGVSTDTQYF. The DNA for the CDR3 is TGTGCCAGTACCGTCAAGACAGGGGTTAGCACAGATACGCAGTATTTT.

CDR3 protein: CASSLLPFRGQGDTEAFF. DNA of the CDR3: TGTGCCAGCAGCTTACTTCCCTTCCGGGGACAGGGTGATACTGAAGCTTTCTTT. The chain links TRBV7-9 to TRBJ1-1, with 9 bases fitting TRBD1. The length of the CDR3 is 18 residues. Trimming removed 2 bases from V and 5 bases from J; junction bases left unmatched: 15. Per the germline V gene, CDR1 is SEHNR and CDR2 is FQNEAQ (reference sequence).

This clone appeared a few times. The chain links TRBV15 to TRBJ1-2, with D perhaps matching TRBD1 (5 bases). Germline CDR1 is LNHNV and CDR2 is YYDKDF (reference sequence). The V end was cut by 0 bases, the J end by 7 bases, with 9 bases between. The CDR3 spans 13 residues. The CDR3, as DNA: TGTGCCACCAGCAGAGACAGGGTCTCTGGCTACACCTTC. Its translation: CATSRDRVSGYTF. Variable domain in full (rest from reference TRBV15 and TRBJ1-2): DAMVIQNPRYQVTQFGKPVTLSCSQTLNHNVMYWYQQKSSQAPKLLFHYYDKDFNNEADTPDNFQSRRPNTSFCFLDIRSPGLGDTAMYLCATSRDRVSGYTFGSGTRLTVV.

The genes are TRBV5-4 and TRBJ1-2, with 10 bases that match TRBD1. This CDR3 region has 15 residues. Trimming took 4 bases from V and 0 from J; bases not matched to a gene: 3. Looked up from germline, CDR1 is SGHNT and CDR2 is YYREEE (reference sequence). CDR3 sequence (DNA): TGTGCCAGCAGCAGACAGGGGGCCACTAACTATGGCTACACCTTC. It translates to CASSRQGATNYGYTF.

The chain has TRBV7-9 and TRBJ1-1; D is uncertain. CDR1 SEHNR and CDR2 FQNEAQ come from the germline V gene (reference sequence). The ends were cut back, 5 bases at V and 5 bases at J, with 18 bases in the middle. The CDR3 spans 15 residues. CDR3 sequence (DNA): TGTGCCAGCAGCCCCCCGAGGGTATCGGGGACTGAAGCTTTCTTT. Translation gives CASSPPRVSGTEAFF.

A word on this clone: The sample carries other DNA sequences with the same CDR3. This rearrangement joins TRBV28 to TRBJ1-5, with a possible D match to TRBD1 (5 bases). Deletions cut 8 bases from V and 6 bases from J, with 17 bases between. CDR1 is MDHEN, CDR2 SYDVKM, per germline. The CDR3 is 14 amino acids. CDR3 DNA sequence: TGTGCCAGCTTACTTTCGGGGGGGGGTCAGCCCCAGCATTTT. Translation gives CASLLSGGGQPQHF.

The gene calls are TRBV9 and TRBJ2-2; D may be TRBD1 (6 bases). From germline, CDR1 is SGDLS and CDR2 YYNGEE. The CDR3 is 15 amino acids. V gave up 6 bases and J gave up 5 bases, with 17 bases separating them. For the CDR3, the DNA is TGTGCCAGCACGGACCGAGGGGGAGAAACCGGGGAGCTGTTTTTT. Translating it yields CASTDRGGETGELFF. Complete variable domain (other parts from reference TRBV9 and TRBJ2-2): DSGVTQTPKHLITATGQRVTLRCSPRSGDLSVYWYQQSLDQGLQFLIQYYNGEERAKGNILERFSAQQFPDLHSELNLSSLELGDSALYFCASTDRGGETGELFFGEGSRLTVL.

As for this clone: This sample includes further DNA sequences coding for the same CDR3. This chain uses TRBV5-1 with TRBJ2-3, with D tentatively TRBD2 (6 bases). The CDR3 length is 13 residues. V lost 3 bases, J lost 1 base, and 6 bases lay in between. The germline gives CDR1 SGHRS, CDR2 YFSETQ. The CDR3 DNA reads TGCGCCAGCAGCTCGGGGGGCACAGATACGCAGTATTTT. Its translation: CASSSGGTDTQYF.

This clone was picked up one time. The J gene is TRBJ2-7, the V gene TRBV7-2, with 7 bases that match TRBD2. Per germline, CDR1 SGHTA and CDR2 FQGNSA. The length of the CDR3 is 13 residues. V lost 6 bases to trimming and J lost 3 bases; unmatched junction nucleotides: 5. The CDR3 nucleotides read TGTGCCAGCAGTTACGGGAGGAGCTACGAGCAGTACTTC. This encodes CASSYGRSYEQYF.

The rearrangement uses TRBV27 and TRBJ1-1; the match to TRBD1 covers 9 bases. Germline V gene sequence: CDR1 MNHEY, CDR2 SMNVEV (reference sequence). The CDR3 is 15 residues long. V lost 5 bases, J lost 4 bases, and 8 bases stayed unmatched. The CDR3 bases are TGTGCCAGCAGTCGGCTGACAGGGGGACCCACTGAAGCTTTCTTT. The encoded protein is CASSRLTGGPTEAFF.

The rearrangement links TRBV5-8 to TRBJ1-2, with D hard to call. The CDR3 runs 14 residues. The V and J ends lost 0 bases and 1 base respectively, with 7 bases between them. Germline loops: CDR1 SGHTS, CDR2 YDEGEE. The chain's CDR3 is CASSLVGSNYGYTF. The CDR3 DNA sequence: TGTGCCAGCAGCTTGGTGGGCAGTAACTATGGCTACACCTTC.

The chain links TRBV21-1 to TRBJ2-3; TRBD2 is the table's D call, not checked against the DNA. TRBV21-1 counts as a pseudogene. The CDR3 runs to 15 residues. The DNA for the CDR3 is TGTGCCAGCAGCAAACACTTCTCCCCCACAGATACGCAGTATTTT. This translates into CASSKHFSPTDTQYF.

This clone has just one count. This sequence joins TRBV2 and TRBJ1-5; 9 bases are shared with TRBD1. The CDR3 length is 15 residues. Germline assignment: CDR1 SNHLY and CDR2 FYNNEI. V gave up 7 bases and J gave up 3 bases; unmatched junction bases: 7. CDR3 region: CASTRGQGSNQPQHF. Written as DNA, the CDR3 is TGTGCCAGCACCCGGGGACAGGGCTCCAATCAGCCCCAGCATTTT.

The V and J genes are TRBV6-4 and TRBJ1-2; D possibly corresponds to TRBD1 (6 bases). The CDR3 runs to 16 residues. Germline values: CDR1 MRHNA, CDR2 SNTAGT. With 6 bases removed from V and 0 bases from J, the gap between germline ends came to 17 bases. The chain's CDR3 is CASSLGQTLTNYGYTF. The CDR3 DNA reads as TGTGCCAGCAGCCTCGGACAGACTCTAACTAACTATGGCTACACCTTC.

The chain recombines TRBV19 with TRBJ1-5; a weak D match, TRBD1 (5 bases). Germline V lookup: CDR1 LNHDA, CDR2 SQIVND (reference sequence). There are 15 residues in the CDR3. Deletions cut 5 bases from V and 1 base from J, with 12 bases between. CDR3 DNA sequence: TGTGCCAGTAGTGGGCCAGGGAAAAGCAATCAGCCCCAGCATTTT. This gives the protein CASSGPGKSNQPQHF.

The chain has TRBV10-1 and TRBJ2-7, with D tentatively TRBD2 (5 bases). V lost 1 base to trimming and J lost 5 bases, with 21 bases between them. Germline CDR1 and CDR2: WNHNN and SYGVQD (reference sequence). The CDR3 runs to 17 residues. The CDR3 DNA is TGCGCCAGCAGTGAGTACGGTGGGAGCGGAACTCTCGACGAGCAGTACTTC. This translates into CASSEYGGSGTLDEQYF.

V is TRBV6-1 and J is TRBJ1-2; possible D gene TRBD1, 5 bases. There are 14 residues in the CDR3. With 3 bases removed from V and 3 bases from J, the gap between germline ends came to 11 bases. The germline CDR1 and CDR2 sequences are MNHNS and SASEGT. This CDR3 is CASSEGPVDYGYTF. The CDR3 nucleotides are TGTGCCAGCAGTGAGGGGCCAGTCGACTATGGCTACACCTTC.

The gene calls are TRBV9 and TRBJ1-1; TRBD1 aligns across 9 bases. CDR1 SGDLS and CDR2 YYNGEE come from the germline V gene. J was trimmed by 3 bases and V by 5 bases; bases with no gene match: 11. The length of the CDR3 is 16 residues. The CDR3 spells CASRQHRGHLDTEAFF. The CDR3 DNA is TGTGCCAGCAGGCAACACAGGGGGCATTTAGACACTGAAGCTTTCTTT.